This is a list of T cell receptor beta chains from one sample in a study of post-analysis software for immune sequencing data. TCRdb re-called the PCR reads through MiXCR, storing one row per CDR3 protein. The sample yields roughly 730,000 distinct CDR3 sequences, approximately 30% seen once. The specimen sequenced was blood. The receptors originated from a girl aged 10-17 years with multiple sclerosis. Each CDR3 is given with its conserved first and last residue. A D gene is named only where the DNA matches it firmly. Not every row has a clone size; where given, it reads once, few, many or a size class.

v_gene,j_gene,d_gene,abundance,CDR3aa,CDR3nt
TRBV27,TRBJ2-7,.,.,CASSWVPGSSYEQYF,TGTGCCAGCAGTTGGGTGCCGGGGAGCTCCTACGAGCAGTACTTC
TRBV20-1,TRBJ2-1,TRBD2,few,CSARDSRGSGGALYNEQFF,TGCAGTGCTAGAGATTCGCGTGGGAGCGGGGGGGCGTTATACAATGAGCAGTTCTTC
TRBV25-1,TRBJ1-2,.,.,CASSEYRERGGYTF,TGTGCCAGCAGTGAATATAGGGAGCGAGGCGGCTACACCTTC
TRBV7-2,TRBJ2-1,.,.,CASSLAGTLYNEQFF,TGTGCCAGCAGCTTGGCGGGGACCCTCTACAATGAGCAGTTCTTC
TRBV6-4,TRBJ1-1,.,.,CASSDSGYDTEAFF,TGTGCCAGCAGTGACTCTGGCTATGACACTGAAGCTTTCTTT
TRBV9,TRBJ2-7,.,few,CASSAQGLPLYEQYF,TGTGCCAGCAGCGCCCAGGGTTTACCCCTTTACGAGCAGTACTTC
TRBV7-9,TRBJ2-5,.,.,CASSYSQGFETQYF,TGTGCCAGCAGCTATTCACAGGGCTTTGAGACCCAGTACTTC
TRBV14,TRBJ1-2,.,.,CASSQEGGAYTF,TGTGCCAGCAGCCAAGAGGGGGGGGCCTACACCTTC
TRBV3-1,TRBJ2-1,TRBD2,.,CASSQVHPSGRSNEQFF,TGTGCCAGCAGCCAAGTCCACCCGAGCGGGAGATCCAATGAGCAGTTCTTC
TRBV10-3,TRBJ2-6,.,.,CAISEGQANVLTF,TGTGCCATCAGTGAGGGACAGGCCAACGTCCTGACTTTC
TRBV12-3/TRBV12-4,TRBJ2-2,.,.,CASLALAGLSGELFF,TGTGCCAGCTTGGCATTGGCAGGGCTGTCCGGGGAGCTGTTTTTT
TRBV28,TRBJ2-1,TRBD1,.,CASSHTSMTGGGEQFF,TGTGCCAGCAGCCATACTTCGATGACAGGGGGGGGTGAGCAGTTCTTC
TRBV24-1,TRBJ2-5,.,.,CATSSGRAEETQYF,TGTGCCACCAGTTCGGGACGTGCCGAAGAGACCCAGTACTTC
TRBV7-6,TRBJ2-5,TRBD1,.,CASSLGQGVIETQYF,TGTGCCAGCAGCCTTGGACAGGGGGTGATAGAGACCCAGTACTTC
TRBV29-1,TRBJ2-7,TRBD2,few,CSVRLAATYEQYF,TGCAGCGTCCGACTAGCCGCTACCTACGAGCAGTACTTC
TRBV11-2,TRBJ2-5,.,few,CASQEPPLLEQYF,TGTGCCAGTCAAGAACCCCCTCTATTGGAGCAGTACTTC
TRBV6-6,TRBJ2-6,.,many,CASSLSSSGANVLTF,TGTGCCAGCAGTTTATCCTCCTCTGGGGCCAACGTCCTGACTTTC
TRBV29-1,TRBJ2-4,TRBD1,few,CSVEGDRRLAKNIQYF,TGCAGCGTTGAGGGGGACAGGCGATTAGCCAAAAACATTCAGTACTTC
TRBV5-1,TRBJ2-7,.,.,CASSAGVRQYF,TGCGCCAGCAGCGCAGGCGTGCGGCAGTACTTC
TRBV20-1,TRBJ2-7,TRBD2,.,CSARKPSGAPYEQYF,TGCAGTGCTAGAAAACCCAGCGGGGCCCCCTACGAGCAGTACTTC
TRBV6-6,TRBJ2-3,TRBD2,.,CASSPGRGGGVCDTQYF,TGTGCCAGCAGCCCCGGACGTGGCGGGGGGGTTTGTGATACGCAGTATTTT
TRBV29-1,TRBJ1-1,.,few,CSAQNTEAFF,TGCAGCGCCCAAAATACTGAAGCTTTCTTT
TRBV6-1,TRBJ2-3,.,few,CASSGVAGSTDTQYF,TGTGCCAGCAGTGGGGTGGCGGGGAGCACAGATACGCAGTATTTT
TRBV28,TRBJ2-4,.,.,CASSSSRPGTPAKNIQYF,TGTGCCAGCAGTTCTTCTCGGCCCGGGACTCCAGCCAAAAACATTCAGTACTTC
TRBV5-1,TRBJ1-2,TRBD1,few,CASSLWTGPNYGYTF,TGCGCCAGCAGCTTGTGGACAGGGCCCAACTATGGCTACACCTTC
TRBV5-1,TRBJ2-7,TRBD1,few,CASSVTGAPYEQYF,TGCGCCAGCAGCGTGACAGGGGCTCCCTACGAGCAGTACTTC
TRBV12-3/TRBV12-4,TRBJ1-5,TRBD1,few,CASSPDRGRPQHF,TGTGCCAGCAGCCCTGACAGGGGTCGGCCCCAGCATTTT
TRBV5-4,TRBJ2-5,.,.,CASQHRRGETQYF,TGTGCCAGCCAACACAGGAGAGGGGAGACCCAGTACTTC
TRBV4-1,TRBJ2-1,.,.,CASSQEGSWAEQFF,TGCGCCAGCAGCCAAGAGGGGTCATGGGCTGAGCAGTTCTTC
TRBV27,TRBJ1-2,.,few,CASSFRGVVGYGYTF,TGTGCCAGCAGTTTCAGGGGAGTAGTGGGCTATGGCTACACCTTC
TRBV3-1,TRBJ2-3,TRBD2,few,CASSPGLAGDGGYTQYF,TGTGCCAGCAGCCCCGGACTAGCGGGAGACGGGGGATATACGCAGTATTTT
TRBV6-6,TRBJ2-3,TRBD2,many,CASSRQTSGTDTQYF,TGTGCCAGCAGCCGACAGACTAGCGGCACAGATACGCAGTATTTT
TRBV4-3,TRBJ1-1,.,.,CASSQDQKNTEAFF,TGCGCCAGCAGCCAAGATCAGAAGAACACTGAAGCTTTCTTT
TRBV7-9,TRBJ2-1,TRBD2,few,CASSLPWTSGHNEQFF,TGTGCCAGCAGCTTACCTTGGACTAGCGGCCACAATGAGCAGTTCTTC
TRBV20-1,TRBJ1-4,.,.,CSAGGQPTNEKLFF,TGCAGTGCGGGTGGACAGCCAACTAATGAAAAACTGTTTTTT
TRBV20-1,TRBJ2-7,.,.,CSARRAYEQYF,TGCAGTGCTCGCAGGGCTTACGAGCAGTACTTC
TRBV7-2,TRBJ2-2,.,.,CASSLNRELFF,TGTGCCAGCAGCTTAAACCGGGAGCTGTTTTTT
TRBV7-2,TRBJ2-1,TRBD2,.,CASSLVGTGGLAGSLNEQFF,TGTGCCAGCAGCTTAGTTGGTACAGGGGGACTAGCGGGATCCCTCAATGAGCAGTTCTTC
TRBV6-4,TRBJ1-5,.,few,CASSDSIGPQHF,TGTGCCAGCAGTGACTCGATCGGCCCCCAGCATTTT
TRBV5-1,TRBJ2-1,TRBD2,once,CASSLVGAGGNEQFF,TGCGCCAGCAGCTTGGTCGGAGCGGGGGGTAATGAGCAGTTCTTC
TRBV2,TRBJ2-3,.,.,CATNQGSGNTDTQYF,TGTGCCACAAACCAAGGTAGCGGAAACACAGATACGCAGTATTTT
TRBV20-1,TRBJ2-1,TRBD2,.,CSARNRQLAGVSNEQFF,TGCAGTGCTAGAAATAGGCAACTAGCGGGAGTCTCCAATGAGCAGTTCTTC
TRBV20-1,TRBJ2-7,.,once,CRARASVRYEQYF,TGCAGGGCCCGAGCGTCGGTCCGCTACGAGCAGTACTTC
TRBV11-2,TRBJ2-3,.,.,CASSLGRPSIDTQYF,TGTGCCAGCAGCTTGGGGCGCCCATCCATAGATACGCAGTATTTT
TRBV10-3,TRBJ2-1,TRBD2,many,CAISGSYSGSAVYNEQFF,TGTGCCATCAGTGGGAGTTATAGCGGGAGCGCTGTTTACAATGAGCAGTTCTTC
TRBV5-1,TRBJ2-5,TRBD2,few,CASSFGLAGTDGQYF,TGCGCCAGCAGCTTCGGCCTAGCGGGAACAGACGGGCAGTACTTC
TRBV10-3,TRBJ2-1,TRBD1,few,CAISDRTSGTGGKNEQFF,TGTGCCATCAGTGATCGGACCTCCGGGACAGGGGGCAAGAATGAGCAGTTCTTC
TRBV18,TRBJ2-7,TRBD2,few,CASSPPSGSFYDGSYEQYF,TGTGCCAGCTCACCGCCTAGCGGGAGCTTTTATGATGGGTCCTACGAGCAGTACTTC
TRBV28,TRBJ1-2,.,.,CASSLQAPVGYTF,TGTGCCAGCAGTTTACAGGCTCCGGTTGGCTACACCTTC
TRBV27,TRBJ2-3,TRBD1,few,CASIDRDGTDTQYF,TGTGCCAGCATTGACAGGGATGGAACAGATACGCAGTATTTT
TRBV29-1,TRBJ2-7,.,.,CSVLTPSSYEQYF,TGCAGCGTTCTGACACCGAGCTCCTACGAGCAGTACTTC
TRBV6-5,TRBJ2-5,.,.,CASSYSSGTQYF,TGTGCCAGCAGTTACTCTTCGGGGACCCAGTACTTC
TRBV6-2/TRBV6-3,TRBJ2-2,.,.,CASRASGDAGELFF,TGTGCCAGCAGGGCCTCAGGGGATGCCGGGGAGCTGTTTTTT
TRBV15,TRBJ2-7,.,.,CATSRDPKTAQYF,TGTGCCACCAGCAGAGACCCCAAAACGGCCCAGTACTTC
TRBV27,TRBJ2-7,TRBD2,.,CASSRTSGRAVGREQYF,TGTGCCAGCAGCCGGACTAGCGGGAGGGCCGTCGGACGCGAGCAGTACTTC